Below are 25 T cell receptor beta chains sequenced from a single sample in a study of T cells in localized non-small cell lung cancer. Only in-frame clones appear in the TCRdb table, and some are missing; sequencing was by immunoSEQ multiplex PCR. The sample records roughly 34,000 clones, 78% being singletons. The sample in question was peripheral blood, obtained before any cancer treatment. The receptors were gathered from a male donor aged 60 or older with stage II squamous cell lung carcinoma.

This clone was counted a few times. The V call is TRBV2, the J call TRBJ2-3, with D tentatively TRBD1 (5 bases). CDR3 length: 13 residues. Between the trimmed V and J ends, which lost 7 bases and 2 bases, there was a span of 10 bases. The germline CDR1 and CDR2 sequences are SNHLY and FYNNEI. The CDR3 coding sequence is TGTGCCAGCAAACAGGAGCCCACAGATACGCAGTATTTT. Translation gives CASKQEPTDTQYF.

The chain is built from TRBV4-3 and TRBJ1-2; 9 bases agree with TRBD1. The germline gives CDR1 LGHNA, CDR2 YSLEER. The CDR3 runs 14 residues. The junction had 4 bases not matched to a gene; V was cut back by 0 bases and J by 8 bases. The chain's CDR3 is CASSQDGTGLGYTF. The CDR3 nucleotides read TGCGCCAGCAGCCAAGATGGGACAGGGTTGGGCTACACCTTC.

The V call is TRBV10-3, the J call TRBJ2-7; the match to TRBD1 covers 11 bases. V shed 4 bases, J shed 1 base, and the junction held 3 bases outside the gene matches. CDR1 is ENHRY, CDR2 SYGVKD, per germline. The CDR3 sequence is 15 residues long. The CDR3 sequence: CAISGRDRGSYEQYF. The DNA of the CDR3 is TGTGCCATCAGTGGCCGGGACAGGGGGTCCTACGAGCAGTACTTC.

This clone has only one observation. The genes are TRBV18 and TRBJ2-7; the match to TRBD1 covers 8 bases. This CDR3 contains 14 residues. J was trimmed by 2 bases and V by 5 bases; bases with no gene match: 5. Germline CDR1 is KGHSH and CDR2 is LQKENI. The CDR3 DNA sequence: TGTGCCAGCTCAATGGACAGGGATACCTACGAGCAGTACTTC. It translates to CASSMDRDTYEQYF.

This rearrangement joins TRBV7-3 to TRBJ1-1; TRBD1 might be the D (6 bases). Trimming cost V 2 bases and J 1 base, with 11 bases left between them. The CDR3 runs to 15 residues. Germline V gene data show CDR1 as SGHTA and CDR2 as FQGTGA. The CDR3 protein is CASSLVGGKNTEAFF. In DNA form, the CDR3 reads TGTGCCAGCAGCTTAGTCGGGGGCAAGAACACTGAAGCTTTCTTT.

CDR3 bases: TGTGCCAGCAGTTTGAAGGCGGGAACTAACTATGGCTACACCTTC. It encodes CASSLKAGTNYGYTF. The genes are TRBV27 and TRBJ1-2; no definite D call. The CDR3 runs 15 residues. V shed 3 bases and J shed 0 bases, with 11 bases lying between them. Germline assignment: CDR1 MNHEY and CDR2 SMNVEV (reference sequence).

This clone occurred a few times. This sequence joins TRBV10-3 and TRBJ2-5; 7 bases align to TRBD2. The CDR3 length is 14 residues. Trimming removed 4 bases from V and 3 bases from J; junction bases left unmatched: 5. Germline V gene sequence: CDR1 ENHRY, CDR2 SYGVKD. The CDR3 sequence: CAISGGGDKETQYF. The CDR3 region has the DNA TGTGCCATCAGTGGGGGAGGGGATAAAGAGACCCAGTACTTC.

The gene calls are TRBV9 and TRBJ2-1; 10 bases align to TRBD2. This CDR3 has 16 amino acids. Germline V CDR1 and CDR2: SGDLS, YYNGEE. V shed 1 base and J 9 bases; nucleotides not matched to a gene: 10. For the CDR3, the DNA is TGTGCCAGCAGCGTATCCCCTACTAGCGGGAATCTTGAGCAGTTCTTC. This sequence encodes CASSVSPTSGNLEQFF.

The CDR3 spells CASSFPAVSYEQYF. The CDR3 nucleotides read TGTGCCAGCAGTTTCCCTGCGGTCTCCTACGAGCAGTACTTC. The J gene is TRBJ2-7, the V gene TRBV6-6, with no clear D. Germline V gene data show CDR1 as MNHNY and CDR2 as SVGAGI (reference sequence). The CDR3 sequence is 14 residues long. The V gene lost 4 bases and the J gene lost 0 bases, with 10 bases spanning the gap.

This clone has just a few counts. This chain's CDR3 is CASSLSGGTAFPNYGYTF. The CDR3 DNA reads TGTGCCAGCAGTTTATCGGGGGGTACGGCCTTTCCTAACTATGGCTACACCTTC. This rearrangement joins TRBV28 to TRBJ1-2; D is perhaps TRBD1 (5 bases). The V end was cut by 1 base, the J end by 0 bases, with 18 bases between. This CDR3 has 18 residues. CDR1 is MDHEN and CDR2 is SYDVKM in the germline V gene.

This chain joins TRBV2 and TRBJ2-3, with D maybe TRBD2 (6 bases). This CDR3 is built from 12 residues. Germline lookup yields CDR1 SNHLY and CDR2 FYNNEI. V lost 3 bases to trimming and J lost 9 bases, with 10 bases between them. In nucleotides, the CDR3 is TGTGCCAGCAGTGAGCGGGGAGGCACGCAGTATTTT. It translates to CASSERGGTQYF.

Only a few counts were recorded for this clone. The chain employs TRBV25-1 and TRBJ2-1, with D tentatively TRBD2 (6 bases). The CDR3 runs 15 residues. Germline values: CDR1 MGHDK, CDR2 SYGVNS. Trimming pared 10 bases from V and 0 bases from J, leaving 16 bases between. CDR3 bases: TGTGCCACCTCGGGACTTCCCTTCTCCTACAATGAGCAGTTCTTC. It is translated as CATSGLPFSYNEQFF.

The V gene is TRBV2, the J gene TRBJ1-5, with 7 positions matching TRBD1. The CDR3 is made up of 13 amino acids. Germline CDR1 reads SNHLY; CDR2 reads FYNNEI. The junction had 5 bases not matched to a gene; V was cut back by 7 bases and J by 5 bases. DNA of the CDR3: TGTGCCAGCAACAGAGGGGGCGATCAGCCCCAGCATTTT. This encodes CASNRGGDQPQHF.

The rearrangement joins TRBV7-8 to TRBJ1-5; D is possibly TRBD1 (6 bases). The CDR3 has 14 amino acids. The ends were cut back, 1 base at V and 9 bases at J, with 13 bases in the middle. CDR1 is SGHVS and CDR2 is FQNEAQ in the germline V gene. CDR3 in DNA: TGTGCCAGCAGCTTAGGGGACATCGGGGGGCCCCAGCATTTT. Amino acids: CASSLGDIGGPQHF.

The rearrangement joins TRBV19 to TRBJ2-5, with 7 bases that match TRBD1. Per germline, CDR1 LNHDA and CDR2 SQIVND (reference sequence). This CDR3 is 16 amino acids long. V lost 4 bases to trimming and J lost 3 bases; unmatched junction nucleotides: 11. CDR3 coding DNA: TGTGCCAGTAGTACCCTGCTTAGGACAGGCAAAGAGACCCAGTACTTC. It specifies CASSTLLRTGKETQYF. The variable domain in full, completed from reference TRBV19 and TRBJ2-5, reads DGGITQSPKYLFRKEGQNVTLSCEQNLNHDAMYWYRQDPGQGLRLIYYSQIVNDFQKGDIAEGYSVSREKKESFPLTVTSAQKNPTAFYLCASSTLLRTGKETQYFGPGTRLLVL.

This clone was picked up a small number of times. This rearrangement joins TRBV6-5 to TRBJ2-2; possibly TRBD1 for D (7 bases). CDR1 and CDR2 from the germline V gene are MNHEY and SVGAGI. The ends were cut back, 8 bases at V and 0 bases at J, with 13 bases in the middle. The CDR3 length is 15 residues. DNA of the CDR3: TGTGCCAGCGGCGGAGGGGGCGCGAACACCGGGGAGCTGTTTTTT. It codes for CASGGGGANTGELFF.

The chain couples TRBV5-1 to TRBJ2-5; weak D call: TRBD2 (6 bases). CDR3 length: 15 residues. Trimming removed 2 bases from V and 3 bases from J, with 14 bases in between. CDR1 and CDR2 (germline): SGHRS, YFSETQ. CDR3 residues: CASSFGGGREETQYF. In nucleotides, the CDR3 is TGCGCCAGCAGCTTTGGGGGAGGCCGGGAAGAGACCCAGTACTTC.

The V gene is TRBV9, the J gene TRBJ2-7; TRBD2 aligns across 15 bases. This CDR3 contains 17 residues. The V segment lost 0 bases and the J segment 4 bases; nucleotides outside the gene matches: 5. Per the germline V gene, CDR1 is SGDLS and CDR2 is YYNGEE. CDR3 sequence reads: CASSVDPGTSGRYEQYF. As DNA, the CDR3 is TGTGCCAGCAGCGTAGACCCCGGGACTAGCGGGAGGTACGAGCAGTACTTC.

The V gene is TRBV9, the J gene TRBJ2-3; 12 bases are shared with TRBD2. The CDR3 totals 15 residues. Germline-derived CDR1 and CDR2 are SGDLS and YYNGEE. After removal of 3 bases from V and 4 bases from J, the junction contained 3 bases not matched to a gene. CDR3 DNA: TGTGCCAGCAGCGCTAGCGGGAGGGCCGCAGATACGCAGTATTTT. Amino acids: CASSASGRAADTQYF.

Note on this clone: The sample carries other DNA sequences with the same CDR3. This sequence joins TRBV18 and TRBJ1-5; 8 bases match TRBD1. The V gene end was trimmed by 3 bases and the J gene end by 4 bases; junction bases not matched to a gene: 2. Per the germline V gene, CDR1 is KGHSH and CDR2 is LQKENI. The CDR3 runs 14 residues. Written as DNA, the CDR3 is TGTGCCAGCTCACCCACAGGGGGGAATCAGCCCCAGCATTTT. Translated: CASSPTGGNQPQHF.

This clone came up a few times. Here the CDR3 DNA reads TGCGCCAGCAGTGAACTAGCGGGAAGCCCCCAAGAGACCCAGTACTTC. Encoded protein: CASSELAGSPQETQYF. V and J are TRBV10-1 and TRBJ2-5; 10 bases line up with TRBD2. The CDR3 length is 16 residues. The V gene's germline CDR1 is WNHNN and CDR2 SYGVQD (reference sequence). Trimming removed 3 bases from V and 1 base from J; junction bases left unmatched: 5.

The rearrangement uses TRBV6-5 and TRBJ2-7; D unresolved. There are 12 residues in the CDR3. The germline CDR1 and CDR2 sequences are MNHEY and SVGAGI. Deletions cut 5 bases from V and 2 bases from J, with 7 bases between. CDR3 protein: CASSGPTYEQYF. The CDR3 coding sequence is TGTGCCAGCAGTGGCCCCACCTACGAGCAGTACTTC.

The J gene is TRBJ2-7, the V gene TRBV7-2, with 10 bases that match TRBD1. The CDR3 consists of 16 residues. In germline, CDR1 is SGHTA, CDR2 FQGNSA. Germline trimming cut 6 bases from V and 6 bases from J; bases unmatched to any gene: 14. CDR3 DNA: TGTGCCAGCAGTAGATGGACCGGGACAGGGGTTGGCGAGCAGTACTTC. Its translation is CASSRWTGTGVGEQYF.

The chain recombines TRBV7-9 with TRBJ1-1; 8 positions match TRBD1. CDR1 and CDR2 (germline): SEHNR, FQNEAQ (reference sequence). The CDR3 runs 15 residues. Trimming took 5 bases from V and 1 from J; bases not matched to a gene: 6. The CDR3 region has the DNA TGTGCCAGCAGCCTTACAGGGGGGACGAACACTGAAGCTTTCTTT. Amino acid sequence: CASSLTGGTNTEAFF.

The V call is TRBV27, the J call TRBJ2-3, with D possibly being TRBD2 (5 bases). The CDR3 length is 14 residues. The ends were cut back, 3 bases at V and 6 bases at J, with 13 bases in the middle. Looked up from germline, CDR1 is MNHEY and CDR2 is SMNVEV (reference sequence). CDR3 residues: CASSFLGDVDTQYF. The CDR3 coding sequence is TGTGCCAGCAGTTTTCTCGGGGATGTGGATACGCAGTATTTT.